The 17 T cell receptor beta chains below all came from one sample that was sequenced in a study of blood T cell repertoires in COVID-19 (dated by TCRdb to about 2020). Preparation of the library involved the immunoSEQ multiplex PCR assay. This is the immuneACCESS table as TCRdb keeps it, with only in-frame sequences that have V and J called. A part of the clones is gone; compared with another copy, unresolved V genes explain less than half, and the rest is unexplained. The table for this sample lists approximately 200,000 clones; approximately 84% of them were counted only once. Roughly 1.8% of the sample lies in the top ten. What was sequenced was PBMCs or T cells enriched from blood (not recorded which). These receptors all stem from a man aged 55 to 70 who had recovered from COVID-19.

J is TRBJ1-4 and V is TRBV27; D might be TRBD1 (6 bases). The CDR3 totals 17 residues. The ends were cut back, 2 bases at V and 2 bases at J, with 15 bases in the middle. Per the germline V gene, CDR1 is MNHEY and CDR2 is SMNVEV (reference sequence). The CDR3 DNA is TGTGCCAGCAGTTTAGGGGCAGGGGACCCGACTAATGAAAAACTGTTTTTT. Translated: CASSLGAGDPTNEKLFF. Using reference TRBV27 and TRBJ1-4 for the parts outside the CDR3, the full variable domain is EAQVTQNPRYLITVTGKKLTVTCSQNMNHEYMSWYRQDPGLGLRQIYYSMNVEVTDKGDVPEGYKVSRKEKRNFPLILESPSPNQTSLYFCASSLGAGDPTNEKLFFGSGTQLSVL.

This chain joins TRBV19 and TRBJ1-2; no clear D. The CDR3 is made up of 14 amino acids. Trimming took off 4 bases at V and 4 bases at J, with 13 bases between the two ends. Germline V gene sequence: CDR1 LNHDA, CDR2 SQIVND (reference sequence). The chain's CDR3 is CASSNSSRGYGYTF. In nucleotides, the CDR3 is TGTGCCAGTAGTAATTCTTCGCGGGGCTATGGCTACACCTTC.

The chain links TRBV6-2 or TRBV6-3 to TRBJ2-7; D remains unclear. CDR3 length: 11 residues. The germline V and J ends were trimmed by 2 bases and 7 bases, with 6 bases remaining between them. Per the germline V gene, CDR1 is MNHEY and CDR2 is SVGEGT. Written as DNA, the CDR3 is TGTGCCAGCAGTTACCAAACTGAGCAGTACTTC. Its translation is CASSYQTEQYF.

The gene calls are TRBV6-5 and TRBJ1-1; 8 bases align to TRBD1. V was clipped by 5 bases and J by 4 bases; unmatched bases: 9. The CDR3 totals 15 residues. Germline CDR1 is MNHEY and CDR2 is SVGAGI. The CDR3 nucleotides read TGTGCCAGCAGTAGAGGTCAGGGGGCTATCACTGAAGCTTTCTTT. Protein sequence: CASSRGQGAITEAFF.

This rearrangement joins TRBV7-3 to TRBJ2-1; D gene unclear. CDR1 SGHTA and CDR2 FQGTGA come from the germline V gene. V was pared by 5 bases and J by 4 bases, with 9 bases between. This CDR3 is 13 amino acids long. The CDR3 sequence: CASSLDGYNEQFF. Written as DNA, the CDR3 is TGTGCCAGCAGCCTCGACGGGTACAATGAGCAGTTCTTC.

The chain combines TRBV11-3 with TRBJ1-1, with D possibly matching TRBD1 (6 bases). V lost 5 bases and J 1 base, leaving 17 bases between the germline ends. This CDR3 has 16 residues. Germline V gene sequence: CDR1 SGHNT, CDR2 YENEEA. The CDR3 coding sequence is TGTGCCAGCAGCATAAGACAGGCGGGGGGGAACACTGAAGCTTTCTTT. Encoded protein: CASSIRQAGGNTEAFF.

This clone has a handful of counts. The gene calls are TRBV3-1 (or the pseudogene TRBV3-2) and TRBJ1-2; 7 nucleotides align to TRBD1. After removal of 8 bases from V and 3 bases from J, the junction contained 12 bases not matched to a gene. Germline CDR1 is LGHDT and CDR2 is YNNKEL (reference sequence). The CDR3 is 15 amino acids. Written as DNA, the CDR3 is TGTGCCAGCTCTAGTACCCCGGGACAGCACTATGGCTACACCTTC. It is translated as CASSSTPGQHYGYTF.

The rearrangement uses TRBV6-1 and TRBJ1-4; TRBD1 matches at 10 bases. CDR3 length: 16 amino acids. Trimming cost V 4 bases and J 2 bases; bases outside gene matches: 4. Per germline, CDR1 MNHNS and CDR2 SASEGT. The CDR3 region has the DNA TGTGCCAGCAGTGTAGGGACAGGGGCTACTAATGAAAAACTGTTTTTT. Residues: CASSVGTGATNEKLFF.

The chain uses TRBV9 and TRBJ1-6; D not resolved. The germline V gene has CDR1 SGDLS and CDR2 YYNGEE. Between the trimmed V and J ends, which lost 0 bases and 4 bases, there was a span of 5 bases. This CDR3 region has 14 residues. CDR3: CASSVAGYNSPLHF. CDR3 nucleotide sequence: TGTGCCAGCAGCGTAGCCGGTTATAATTCACCCCTCCACTTT. Full variable domain (outside the CDR3, taken from reference TRBV9 and TRBJ1-6): DSGVTQTPKHLITATGQRVTLRCSPRSGDLSVYWYQQSLDQGLQFLIQYYNGEERAKGNILERFSAQQFPDLHSELNLSSLELGDSALYFCASSVAGYNSPLHFGNGTRLTVT.

The chain links TRBV9 to TRBJ2-5; the match to TRBD2 covers 9 bases. Looked up from germline, CDR1 is SGDLS and CDR2 is YYNGEE. This CDR3 contains 14 residues. V trimming: 1 base; J trimming: 5 bases; junction bases outside the gene matches: 3. The CDR3 nucleotides read TGTGCCAGCAGCGTACTAGCGGGGTTGGAGACCCAGTACTTC. It specifies CASSVLAGLETQYF.

The chain uses TRBV2 and TRBJ2-7; TRBD1 agrees at 9 bases. The CDR3 runs to 14 residues. The V segment lost 2 bases and the J segment 6 bases; nucleotides outside the gene matches: 5. Germline assignment: CDR1 SNHLY and CDR2 FYNNEI. CDR3 bases: TGTGCCAGCAGTGAATCCCCGACAGGGGGCGAGCAGTACTTC. This sequence encodes CASSESPTGGEQYF.

The CDR3 DNA follows: TGTGCCAGCAGCGTAGGTTCGGGTGTTAATTCACCCCTCCACTTT. This encodes CASSVGSGVNSPLHF. This sequence joins TRBV9 and TRBJ1-6, with D hard to call. Trimming removed 0 bases at V and 6 bases at J, with 10 bases between. Germline loops: CDR1 SGDLS, CDR2 YYNGEE. The CDR3 contains 15 residues.

The chain uses TRBV6-6 and TRBJ1-2; 8 bases map to TRBD1. Germline-derived CDR1 and CDR2 are MNHNY and SVGAGI (reference sequence). V gave up 10 bases and J gave up 1 base; unmatched junction bases: 5. This CDR3 is built from 13 residues. The CDR3 region has the DNA TGTGCCATCGGGACAGGTATTAACTATGGCTACACCTTC. Translating gives CAIGTGINYGYTF.

This rearrangement joins TRBV29-1 to TRBJ2-7, with 8 bases lining up with TRBD1. The CDR3 is 14 residues long. CDR1 is SQVTM and CDR2 is ANQGSEA in the germline V gene. V was clipped by 4 bases and J by 5 bases; unmatched bases: 10. Here the CDR3 DNA reads TGCAGCGTTGGAGGACAGGGAGGTTTGGACGAGCAGTACTTC. Its translation is CSVGGQGGLDEQYF.

This clone was seen only a few times. V gene TRBV29-1 combines with J gene TRBJ2-3; weak D call: TRBD1 (6 bases). This CDR3 spans 15 amino acids. V lost 4 bases and J 3 bases, leaving 17 bases between the germline ends. Per germline, CDR1 SQVTM and CDR2 ANQGSEA. CDR3 sequence (DNA): TGCAGCGTTGTCGATCCAATTAGGGGGACAGATACGCAGTATTTT. As protein: CSVVDPIRGTDTQYF.

Points on this clone: Other DNA sequences from this sample encode an identical CDR3 as well. This chain joins TRBV5-1 and TRBJ2-5; D is possibly TRBD1 (5 bases). Germline V CDR1 and CDR2: SGHRS, YFSETQ. This CDR3 is 14 amino acids long. Trimming left V 0 bases short and J 2 bases short, with 8 bases between. CDR3 sequence: CASSLEGQQETQYF. CDR3 bases: TGCGCCAGCAGCTTGGAGGGGCAGCAAGAGACCCAGTACTTC.

This clone appeared a few times. CDR3 sequence: CASSSRLGGGNSPLHF. The CDR3 DNA follows: TGTGCCAGCAGCTCGCGTTTGGGGGGTGGTAATTCACCCCTCCACTTT. V and J are TRBV7-2 and TRBJ1-6; possible D gene TRBD1, 5 bases. The CDR3 spans 16 residues. CDR1 SGHTA and CDR2 FQGNSA come from the germline V gene. V shed 4 bases and J shed 6 bases, with 16 bases lying between them.